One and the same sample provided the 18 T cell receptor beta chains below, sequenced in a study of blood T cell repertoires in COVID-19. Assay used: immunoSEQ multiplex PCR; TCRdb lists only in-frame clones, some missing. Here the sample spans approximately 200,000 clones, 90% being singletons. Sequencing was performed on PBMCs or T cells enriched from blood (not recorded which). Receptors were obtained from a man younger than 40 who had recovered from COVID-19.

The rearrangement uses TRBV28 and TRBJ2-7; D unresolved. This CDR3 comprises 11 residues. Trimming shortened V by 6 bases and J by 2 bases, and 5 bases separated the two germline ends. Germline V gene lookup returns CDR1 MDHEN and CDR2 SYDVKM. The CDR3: CASSPAYEQYF. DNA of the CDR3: TGTGCCAGCAGCCCCGCCTACGAGCAGTACTTC.

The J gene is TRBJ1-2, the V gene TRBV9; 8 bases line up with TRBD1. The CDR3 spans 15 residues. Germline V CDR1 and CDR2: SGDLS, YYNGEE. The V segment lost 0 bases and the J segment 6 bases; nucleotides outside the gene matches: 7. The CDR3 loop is CASSVARTGFNGYTF. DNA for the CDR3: TGTGCCAGCAGCGTAGCGCGGACAGGGTTCAATGGCTACACCTTC.

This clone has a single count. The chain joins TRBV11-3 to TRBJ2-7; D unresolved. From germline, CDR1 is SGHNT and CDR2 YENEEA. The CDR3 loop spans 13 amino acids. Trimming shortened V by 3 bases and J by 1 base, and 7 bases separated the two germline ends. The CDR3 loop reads CASSFGASYEQYF. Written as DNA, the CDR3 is TGTGCCAGCAGCTTTGGAGCATCCTACGAGCAGTACTTC.

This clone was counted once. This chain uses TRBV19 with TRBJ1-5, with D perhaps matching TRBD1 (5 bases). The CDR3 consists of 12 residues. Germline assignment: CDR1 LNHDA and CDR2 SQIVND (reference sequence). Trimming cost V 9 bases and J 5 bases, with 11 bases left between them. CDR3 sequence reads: CASQIGDQPQHF. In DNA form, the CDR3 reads TGTGCCAGCCAAATAGGGGATCAGCCCCAGCATTTT. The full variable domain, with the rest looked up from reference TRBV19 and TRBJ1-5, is DGGITQSPKYLFRKEGQNVTLSCEQNLNHDAMYWYRQDPGQGLRLIYYSQIVNDFQKGDIAEGYSVSREKKESFPLTVTSAQKNPTAFYLCASQIGDQPQHFGDGTRLSIL.

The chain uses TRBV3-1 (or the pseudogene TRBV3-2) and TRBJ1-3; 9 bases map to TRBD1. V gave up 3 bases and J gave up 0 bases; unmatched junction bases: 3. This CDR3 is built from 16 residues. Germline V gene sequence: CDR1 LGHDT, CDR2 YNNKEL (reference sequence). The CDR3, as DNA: TGTGCCAGCAGCCAGGCACAGGGGGCCTCTGGAAACACCATATATTTT. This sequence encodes CASSQAQGASGNTIYF.

In DNA, the CDR3 is TGTGCCAGCAGCTACAGAGGGACGGCGGGGTTCCAAGAGACCCAGTACTTC. Amino acids: CASSYRGTAGFQETQYF. This rearrangement joins TRBV11-2 to TRBJ2-5; TRBD2 might be the D (6 bases). V lost 4 bases and J 1 base, leaving 19 bases between the germline ends. CDR1 is SGHAT, CDR2 FQNNGV, per germline. The CDR3 runs 17 residues.

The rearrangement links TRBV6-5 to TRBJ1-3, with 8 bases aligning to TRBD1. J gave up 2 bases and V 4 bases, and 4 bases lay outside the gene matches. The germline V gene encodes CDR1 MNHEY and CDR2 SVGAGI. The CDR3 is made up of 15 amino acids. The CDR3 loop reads CASSFDRGPGNTIYF. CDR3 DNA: TGTGCCAGCAGTTTCGACAGGGGACCTGGAAACACCATATATTTT.

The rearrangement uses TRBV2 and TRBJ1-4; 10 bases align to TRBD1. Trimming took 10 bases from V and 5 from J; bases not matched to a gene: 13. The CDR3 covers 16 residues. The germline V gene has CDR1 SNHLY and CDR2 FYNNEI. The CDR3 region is CATQGQGFMVNEKLFF. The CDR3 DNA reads TGTGCCACCCAGGGACAGGGGTTCATGGTAAATGAAAAACTGTTTTTT.

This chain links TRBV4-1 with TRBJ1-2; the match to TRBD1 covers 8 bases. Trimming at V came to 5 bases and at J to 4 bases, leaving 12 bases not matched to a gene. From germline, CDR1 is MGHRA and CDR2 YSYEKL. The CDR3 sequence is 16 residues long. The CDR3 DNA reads TGCGCCAGCAGCTCAACGACAGGGGTGCGTTTCTATGGCTACACCTTC. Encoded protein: CASSSTTGVRFYGYTF.

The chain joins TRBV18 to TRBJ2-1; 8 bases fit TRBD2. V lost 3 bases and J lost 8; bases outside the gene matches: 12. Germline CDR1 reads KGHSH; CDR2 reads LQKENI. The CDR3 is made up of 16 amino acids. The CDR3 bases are TGTGCCAGCTCACCTACTCCGACTAGCGCTATCGATGAGCAGTTCTTC. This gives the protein CASSPTPTSAIDEQFF.

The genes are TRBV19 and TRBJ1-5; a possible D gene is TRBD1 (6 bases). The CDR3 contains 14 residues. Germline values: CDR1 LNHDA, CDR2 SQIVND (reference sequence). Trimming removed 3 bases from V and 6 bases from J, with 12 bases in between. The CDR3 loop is CASSMSGDGQPQHF. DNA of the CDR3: TGTGCCAGTAGTATGTCAGGGGACGGTCAGCCCCAGCATTTT.

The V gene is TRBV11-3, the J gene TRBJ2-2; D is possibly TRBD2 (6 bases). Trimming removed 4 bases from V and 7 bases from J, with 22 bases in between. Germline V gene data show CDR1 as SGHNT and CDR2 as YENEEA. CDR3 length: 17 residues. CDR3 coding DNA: TGTGCCAGCAGCTATATTACGGCGGGACCGGGGGTCGGGGAGCTGTTTTTT. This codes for CASSYITAGPGVGELFF. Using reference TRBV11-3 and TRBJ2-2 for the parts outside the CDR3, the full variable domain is EAGVVQSPRYKIIEKKQPVAFWCNPISGHNTLYWYLQNLGQGPELLIRYENEEAVDDSQLPKDRFSAERLKGVDSTLKIQPAELGDSAVYLCASSYITAGPGVGELFFGEGSRLTVL.

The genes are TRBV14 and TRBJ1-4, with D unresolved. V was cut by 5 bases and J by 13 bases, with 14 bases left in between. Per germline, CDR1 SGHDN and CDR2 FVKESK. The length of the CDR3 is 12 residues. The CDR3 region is CASSDNQKRLFF. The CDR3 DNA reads TGTGCCAGCAGCGATAATCAGAAAAGACTGTTTTTT. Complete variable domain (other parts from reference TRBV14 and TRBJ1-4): EAGVTQFPSHSVIEKGQTVTLRCDPISGHDNLYWYRRVMGKEIKFLLHFVKESKQDESGMPNNRFLAERTGGTYSTLKVQPAELEDSGVYFCASSDNQKRLFFGSGTQLSVL.

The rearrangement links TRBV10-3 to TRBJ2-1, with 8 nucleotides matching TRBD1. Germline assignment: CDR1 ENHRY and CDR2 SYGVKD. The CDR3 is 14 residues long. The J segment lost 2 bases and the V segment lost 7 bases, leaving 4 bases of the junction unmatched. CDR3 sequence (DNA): TGTGCCATCACCGGGGACAGGACCTACAATGAGCAGTTCTTC. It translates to CAITGDRTYNEQFF.

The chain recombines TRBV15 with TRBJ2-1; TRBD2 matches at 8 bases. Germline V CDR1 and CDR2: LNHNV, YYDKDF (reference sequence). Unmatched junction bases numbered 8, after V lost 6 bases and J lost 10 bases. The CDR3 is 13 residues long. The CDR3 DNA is TGTGCCACCAGAAATGGCGGGAGGCAGGAGCAGTTCTTC. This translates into CATRNGGRQEQFF. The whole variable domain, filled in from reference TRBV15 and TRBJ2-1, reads DAMVIQNPRYQVTQFGKPVTLSCSQTLNHNVMYWYQQKSSQAPKLLFHYYDKDFNNEADTPDNFQSRRPNTSFCFLDIRSPGLGDTAMYLCATRNGGRQEQFFGPGTRLTVL.

CDR3 DNA sequence: TGCGCCAGCAGCTTGGATGGGGGCACCTACGAGCAGTACTTC. It yields the protein CASSLDGGTYEQYF. The rearrangement joins TRBV5-1 to TRBJ2-7, with D perhaps matching TRBD1 (6 bases). The V end lost 0 bases, the J end lost 2 bases, and 9 bases lay between the germline ends. The CDR3 length is 14 residues. Germline loops: CDR1 SGHRS, CDR2 YFSETQ.

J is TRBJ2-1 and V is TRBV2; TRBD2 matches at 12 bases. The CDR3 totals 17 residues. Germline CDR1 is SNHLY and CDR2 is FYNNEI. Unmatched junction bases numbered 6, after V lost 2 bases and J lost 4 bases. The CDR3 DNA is TGTGCCAGCAGTGAAAGACTAGCGGGAGTTAGATACAATGAGCAGTTCTTC. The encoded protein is CASSERLAGVRYNEQFF.

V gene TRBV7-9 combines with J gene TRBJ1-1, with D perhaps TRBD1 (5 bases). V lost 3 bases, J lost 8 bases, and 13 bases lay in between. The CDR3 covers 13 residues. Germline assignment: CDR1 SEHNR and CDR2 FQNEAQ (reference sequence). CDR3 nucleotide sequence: TGTGCCAGCAGCTTTGGAGGGGCCCTAGAAGCTTTCTTT. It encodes CASSFGGALEAFF. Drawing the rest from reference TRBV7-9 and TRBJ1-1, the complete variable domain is DTGVSQNPRHKITKRGQNVTFRCDPISEHNRLYWYRQTLGQGPEFLTYFQNEAQLEKSRLLSDRFSAERPKGSFSTLEIQRTEQGDSAMYLCASSFGGALEAFFGQGTRLTVV.